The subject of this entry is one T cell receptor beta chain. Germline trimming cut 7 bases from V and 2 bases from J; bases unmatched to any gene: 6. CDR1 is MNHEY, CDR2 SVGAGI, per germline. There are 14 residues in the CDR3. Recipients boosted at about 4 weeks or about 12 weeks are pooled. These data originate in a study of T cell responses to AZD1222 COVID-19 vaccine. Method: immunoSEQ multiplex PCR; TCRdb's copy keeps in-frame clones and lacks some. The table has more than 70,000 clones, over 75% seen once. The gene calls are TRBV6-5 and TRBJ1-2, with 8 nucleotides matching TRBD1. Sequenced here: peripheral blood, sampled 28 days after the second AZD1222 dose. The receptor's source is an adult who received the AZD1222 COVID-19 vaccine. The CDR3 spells CASTQDRANYGYTF. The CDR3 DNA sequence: TGTGCCAGCACCCAGGACAGGGCGAACTATGGCTACACCTTC.